The count of the clone carrying this TCR beta chain is one. These data belong to a study of a mutant IDH1 vaccine in newly diagnosed glioma. Some clones are missing from TCRdb's copy, which holds only in-frame ones; the method was immunoSEQ multiplex PCR. The sample has roughly 41,000 clones; about 78% are singletons. Time point reported: baseline, week 1 (first vaccination visit). The sample's treatment: pre-vaccination baseline after standard-of-care therapy. The CDR3 sequence is 14 residues long. The V and J ends lost 4 bases and 4 bases respectively, with 13 bases between them. Germline V CDR1 and CDR2: MNHEY, SMNVEV (reference sequence).

This sequence was found in a middle-aged man with glioma. Some clones in this sample may be carry-over from other donors' samples. The material was PBMCs, obtained from a glioma patient treated with radiotherapy, temozolomide or both. The chain combines TRBV27 with TRBJ1-1, with D uncertain. CDR3 in amino acids: CASSYNGRPTEAFF. CDR3 nucleotide sequence: TGTGCCAGCAGTTATAACGGGAGACCCACTGAAGCTTTCTTT.